This TCR beta chain is drawn from a study of blood T cell repertoires in COVID-19. Germline CDR1 reads LGHDT; CDR2 reads YNNKEL (reference sequence). This CDR3 spans 17 amino acids. V lost 3 bases and J lost 0; bases outside the gene matches: 4. Assignments of participants to cohorts depended upon their own reported clinical history. The assay was immunoSEQ multiplex PCR, and TCRdb's table has in-frame clones only and misses some. Counted here are some 320,000 clones, just under 90% occurring once; the ten biggest clones make up 2.5% to 3.5%. This TCR was sampled from a woman in her fifties or sixties who had been exposed to COVID-19. This chain links TRBV3-1 (or the pseudogene TRBV3-2) with TRBJ2-5; 13 bases align to TRBD2. The sequenced sample consisted of PBMCs or T cells enriched from blood (not recorded which). CDR3 in DNA: TGTGCCAGCAGCCAGGGGGGACTAGCGGGGAACCAAGAGACCCAGTACTTC. It codes for CASSQGGLAGNQETQYF.